This T cell receptor (beta chain) was recovered during a study of Tregs in tolerant kidney transplant recipients (dated by TCRdb to between 2017 and 2020). A note on the overall study: Related donors were used in the transplants with nonmyeloablative bone marrow transplantation, and mixed chimerism was transient in the human trials. Before combined kidney and bone marrow transplantation, this study identified donor-specific regulatory T cells using TCRbeta sequencing and then followed those same cells after transplant. Results the study describes overall, beyond this receptor: The most biologically relevant and donor-specific TCRbeta repertoire appeared to be identified by expanding Tregs with activated donor B cells. Because the PCR primers were changed over time for some patients, nucleotide-level comparison could not be performed across the samples from those patients. Although technical replication error seemed to be minimal, the question of biological reproducibility was not addressed directly. The study was limited by small patient numbers, and the findings need validation in larger populations and under other immunosuppression protocols. Donor-specific Treg expansion was found to exceed global Treg expansion in tolerant patients, suggesting antigen-driven rather than nonspecific expansion.

Concerning this clone itself: The antigen this receptor binds is unknown. Base qualities were left out, and no much larger clone turns up one base away.

For TCRbeta CDR3 sequencing, genomic DNA was extracted from sorted cells using the QIAGEN DNeasy Blood and Tissue Kit. High-throughput TCRbeta CDR3 sequencing, which included PCR amplification with bias correction and internal controls, was done commercially through immunoSEQ. The paper's data handling went like this. A unique productive TCRbeta sequence was defined by the CDR3 nucleotide sequence when primers matched, and otherwise by the CDR3 amino acid sequence together with the Vbeta and Jbeta genes. To correct for sorting error, sequences found in more than one sorted population at a frequency ratio of 2:1 or less were discarded, and the remaining shared sequences were assigned to the population with the higher frequency. Donor-reactive sequences were defined as at least 5-fold expanded in CFSE-low cells versus unstimulated cells, with frequency of at least 0.01% in CFSE-low cells. Jensen-Shannon divergence, calculated on the top 100 TCRbeta sequences ranked by frequency, was used to quantify repertoire divergence. For samples with multiple sequencing runs, sorting error was corrected in each run separately before the runs were combined. The clones in this table, taken by TCRdb from immuneACCESS, are in-frame only. Not every clone is retained; where verified, under half of the shortfall comes from an unresolved V gene, and the cause of the rest is unknown. Clone size and V and J calls were adopted from that table, with D and trimming inferred from the DNA. This sample has fewer than 80,000 clones in its table, and under 98% of those were observed once. Clones ranked in the top ten supply 0.34% of the sample.

The time point tag for this specimen amounts to: blood sample drawn before combined kidney and bone marrow transplant. Unstimulated Tregs (CD4+CD25+CD127-), CD4+ non-Tregs (CD4+CD25-), CD4 and CD8 cells were FACS-sorted from thawed PBMCs. Prior to Treg sorting, thawed PBMCs were rested overnight with 150 to 250 IU/ml IL-2 at 37 degrees C. The patients were a few recipients of combined kidney and bone marrow transplants from the ITN036ST trial, and samples were available only for these trial subjects. Healthy control blood was separated into PBMCs by Ficoll density gradient and cryopreserved, and patient PBMCs were collected both before and after transplant. The CDR1 and CDR2 encoded by the germline V gene are SQVTM and ANQGSEA. Trimmed from V: 6 bases; trimmed from J: 1 base; junction bases lacking a gene match: 8. From its cysteine to its phenylalanine, the CDR3 spans 15 amino acids. Only CDR3 DNA remains: 45 bases, in frame from the first base.

The clonotype was recovered from a human donor who received a combined kidney and bone marrow transplant. Recombination connected TRBV29-1 to TRBJ1-1, with TRBD1 matching 10 junction bases. Source: Tregs from blood, taken before the transplant. The encoded CDR3 is CSVIKRTGGNTEAFF. The DNA is TGCAGCGTCATTAAGAGGACAGGGGGGAACACTGAAGCTTTCTTT.